Listed below are T cell receptor beta chains from one sample, sequenced in a study of OX40 agonist ivuxolimab in advanced cancers. Clones were sequenced by immunoSEQ multiplex PCR, and TCRdb holds only the in-frame ones, with some missing. The sample holds about 52,000 clones, roughly 91% seen once. Sequences were derived from CD4+ or CD8+ T cells sorted from blood, sampled in a trial of the OX40 agonist ivuxolimab. The receptor set was obtained from an adult with an advanced solid tumor such as melanoma, head and neck, liver or kidney cancer. Both conserved end residues are part of each CDR3. The D gene is left open where the match is weak. Some rows have no size entry. The others give once, few or many, or a class for an expanded clone.

J	V	D	length	size	CDR3	DNA
TRBJ2-2	TRBV7-9	TRBD1	17	-	CASSPTRTGGYTGELFF	TGTGCCAGCAGCCCAACCAGGACAGGGGGTTACACCGGGGAGCTGTTTTTT
TRBJ2-2	TRBV6-6	-	15	-	CASSYSTRDTGELFF	TGTGCCAGCAGTTACTCGACCAGGGACACCGGGGAGCTGTTTTTT
TRBJ2-5	TRBV9	-	14	-	CASSVAGFQETQYF	TGTGCCAGCAGCGTAGCTGGGTTCCAAGAGACCCAGTACTTC
TRBJ2-7	TRBV28	TRBD2	15	-	CASSLTSGFPYEQYF	TGTGCCAGCAGTCTCACTAGCGGGTTCCCCTACGAGCAGTACTTC
TRBJ2-7	TRBV6-1	-	13	-	CASSTYGPYEQYF	TGTGCCAGCAGCACCTATGGACCCTACGAGCAGTACTTC
TRBJ2-7	TRBV7-2	-	13	-	CASSLERVYEQYF	TGTGCCAGCAGCTTAGAACGGGTCTACGAGCAGTACTTC
TRBJ2-7	TRBV27	TRBD2	15	-	CASSPAPAGAYEQYF	TGTGCCAGCAGTCCCGCCCCAGCGGGAGCCTACGAGCAGTACTTC
TRBJ2-7	TRBV28	TRBD2	14	-	CASSLVGTTYEQYF	TGTGCCAGCAGTTTGGTAGGGACTACCTACGAGCAGTACTTC
TRBJ2-7	TRBV18	-	16	-	CASSPPGLALPDEQYF	TGTGCCAGCTCACCACCGGGGCTCGCTCTGCCGGACGAGCAGTACTTC
TRBJ1-3	TRBV28	-	11	-	CASSFGATIYF	TGTGCCAGCAGTTTTGGAGCGACCATATATTTT
TRBJ1-2	TRBV19	-	12	-	CASRSRDYGYTF	TGTGCCAGTCGGAGCCGGGACTATGGCTACACCTTC
TRBJ1-3	TRBV27	-	14	-	CASSLSAGGNTIYF	TGTGCCAGCAGTTTATCGGCAGGGGGAAACACCATATATTTT
TRBJ2-3	TRBV9	TRBD2	16	-	CASSVPVSGGTDTQYF	TGTGCCAGCAGCGTTCCTGTCAGCGGGGGCACAGATACGCAGTATTTT
TRBJ1-5	TRBV30	-	19	-	CAWSLPGLPSLGSNQPQHF	TGTGCCTGGAGTCTCCCGGGACTCCCGTCACTAGGGAGCAATCAGCCCCAGCATTTT
TRBJ2-3	TRBV9	TRBD2	17	-	CASSSRTSGRDADTQYF	TGTGCCAGCAGCTCCCGGACTAGCGGGAGAGACGCAGATACGCAGTATTTT
TRBJ2-2	TRBV27	-	14	once	CASSLSGGIGELFF	TGTGCCAGCAGTTTATCAGGAGGCATCGGGGAGCTGTTTTTT
TRBJ2-1	TRBV7-3	-	16	once	CASSFFGGSAYNEQFF	TGTGCCAGCAGCTTTTTCGGTGGGAGCGCCTACAATGAGCAGTTCTTC
TRBJ1-2	TRBV27	-	21	-	CASSFYPRPPGLERMDYGYTF	TGTGCCAGCAGTTTTTATCCCCGCCCCCCGGGGCTCGAGAGGATGGACTATGGCTACACCTTC
TRBJ2-1	TRBV7-6	TRBD1	13	-	CASSGSRGNEQFF	TGTGCCAGCAGCGGGAGCAGGGGGAATGAGCAGTTCTTC
TRBJ1-1	TRBV19	TRBD1	13	-	CASRPTGDTEAFF	TGTGCCAGCCGACCCACAGGGGACACTGAAGCTTTCTTT
TRBJ1-3	TRBV5-6	-	15	-	CASSDGGSSGNTIYF	TGTGCCAGCAGCGACGGGGGCAGCTCTGGAAACACCATATATTTT
TRBJ2-7	TRBV5-8	TRBD2	16	once	CASSSPPGLAYYEQYF	TGTGCCAGCAGCTCTCCTCCGGGACTAGCTTACTACGAGCAGTACTTC
TRBJ2-7	TRBV10-3	-	13	-	CAINYGQGGEQYF	TGTGCCATCAATTACGGGCAGGGGGGCGAGCAGTACTTC
TRBJ1-4	TRBV9	-	14	once	CASSVDGSEEKLFF	TGTGCCAGCAGCGTAGACGGCTCTGAGGAAAAACTGTTTTTT
TRBJ2-7	TRBV9	TRBD1	12	-	CASGQAPYEQYF	TGTGCCAGCGGACAGGCCCCTTACGAGCAGTACTTC
TRBJ1-4	TRBV29-1	-	12	-	CSVRGGFGELFF	TGCAGCGTGCGGGGCGGTTTTGGAGAACTGTTTTTT
TRBJ1-1	TRBV28	TRBD1	14	-	CASGRDRGDTEAFF	TGTGCCAGCGGCCGTGACAGGGGGGACACTGAAGCTTTCTTT
TRBJ2-7	TRBV5-1	TRBD2	17	-	CASSLGTSGAASYEQYF	TGCGCCAGCAGCTTAGGGACTAGCGGTGCAGCATCCTACGAGCAGTACTTC
TRBJ1-1	TRBV19	-	15	-	CASSIENLANTEAFF	TGTGCCAGTAGTATTGAGAACTTGGCGAACACTGAAGCTTTCTTT
TRBJ2-2	TRBV19	-	15	-	CASSPRLANTGELFF	TGTGCCAGTAGTCCACGACTAGCGAACACCGGGGAGCTGTTTTTT
TRBJ2-7	TRBV5-8	TRBD1	14	-	CASSPGQGVYEQYF	TGTGCCAGCAGCCCGGGACAGGGGGTCTACGAGCAGTACTTC
TRBJ1-5	TRBV6-5	-	12	once	CASTEQPQPQHF	TGTGCCAGCACGGAACAGCCTCAGCCCCAGCATTTT
TRBJ2-3	TRBV27	-	16	-	CASSLIRPLVTDTQYF	TGTGCCAGCAGTTTAATCCGCCCGTTGGTAACAGATACGCAGTATTTT
TRBJ2-5	TRBV6-5	-	11	-	CASAERETQYF	TGTGCCAGCGCCGAAAGGGAGACCCAGTACTTC
TRBJ2-7	TRBV11-2	TRBD1	13	-	CASSFGQAYEQYF	TGTGCCAGCAGCTTTGGACAGGCCTACGAGCAGTACTTC
TRBJ1-1	TRBV2	-	17	-	CASSDAGLGGWNTEAFF	TGTGCCAGCAGTGATGCCGGCCTCGGGGGGTGGAACACTGAAGCTTTCTTT
TRBJ1-1	TRBV4-3	-	19	-	CASSQERGLMVVLNTEAFF	TGCGCCAGCAGCCAAGAACGGGGACTCATGGTTGTCCTTAACACTGAAGCTTTCTTT
TRBJ1-2	TRBV29-1	TRBD1	16	-	CSAPYPGQGLSYGYTF	TGCAGCGCCCCGTACCCGGGACAGGGGTTGAGCTATGGCTACACCTTC
TRBJ2-7	TRBV5-6	TRBD1	17	-	CASSLVFGVGQGYEQYF	TGTGCCAGCAGCTTGGTTTTTGGGGTGGGACAGGGATACGAGCAGTACTTC
TRBJ1-1	TRBV7-9	-	14	-	CASSLPEGNTEAFF	TGTGCCAGCAGCTTACCCGAAGGGAACACTGAAGCTTTCTTT
TRBJ2-7	TRBV27	-	15	-	CASSPFGSGPYEQYF	TGTGCCAGCAGCCCCTTTGGGAGCGGCCCCTACGAGCAGTACTTC
TRBJ2-1	TRBV10-2	TRBD1	22	once	CATLGQGGPESLLSPSYNEQFF	TGCGCCACCTTGGGACAGGGAGGGCCGGAATCCCTCTTGTCGCCTTCATACAATGAGCAGTTCTTC